The present TCR beta chain was sequenced within a study of blood T cell repertoires in COVID-19 (dated by TCRdb to 2019 to 2021). In the study overall: The collaborator samples originated in the United States, Italy and Spain and spanned the acute and convalescent phases of COVID-19. The material from the prospective study consisted of cDNA or gDNA derived from T cells, B-cell-depleted T cells, or PBMCs. Deeply sampled blood TCRbeta repertoires from subjects exposed to, actively infected with, or recovered from COVID-19 were included in the dataset. The repertoires were released in a freely available public database meant as a resource for research on the immune response to SARS-CoV-2. Samples came from the ongoing ImmuneRACE study (first 160 participants) plus 1,254 subjects from 6 global collaborators. Nearly every sample came with metadata listing a de-identified subject ID, COVID-19 status, age in years and sex. HLA class I and class II types, where available, came from metadata supplied by the sample provider rather than from assay-based typing. Summary of the overall study and its limitations: The amount of clinical and demographic metadata varied by source and participant and was provided uncurated.

A distance of 8 bases separates the germline ends of V and J, which lose 2 bases and 0 bases respectively. The CDR3 spans 15 residues, from the cysteine through the phenylalanine. The kept DNA is CDR3 alone, 45 bases in frame from the first base. The germline V gene (reference sequence) provides CDR1 MNHEY and CDR2 SMNVEV. Another Seattle source contributed samples from volunteer blood donors who had recovered from COVID-19. Collaborating institutions collected whole blood in K2EDTA tubes following their own protocols. For TCRbeta analysis, collaborator samples were shipped as frozen whole blood, as isolated PBMCs, or as DNA extracted from either sample type. Notes on this clone: The clone's antigen remains unknown. No base quality information exists; no much larger clone differs at one position.

TCRbeta CDR3 regions were amplified from genomic DNA by means of the immunoSEQ Assay, a bias-controlled multiplex PCR. The original pipeline was this. The number of nucleated cells in each sample was estimated from the amplification of reference gene primers within the assay. To quantify the absolute abundance of each unique TCRbeta CDR3 rearrangement, sequence reads were collapsed and filtered. For each sample, productive Simpson clonality was calculated as the square root of Simpson's diversity index across productive rearrangements. TCRdb provides this immuneACCESS table in a form limited to in-frame rearrangements. Some clones are lacking; in checked studies, under half of them reflect an unresolved V gene, and why the rest are absent is not known. Clone size and the V and J calls come from that table; the DNA yielded D and trimming. In all, the sample holds 200,000 to 250,000 clones, and nearly 90% of those were seen once. The ten largest make up approximately 12% of the sample.

Sequenced input: peripheral blood. The rearrangement joined TRBV27 to TRBJ1-5; confidence is insufficient to name the D gene. The sequence was collected from a woman between 18 and 30 years old who had recovered from COVID-19. In nucleotide form, the sequence is TGTGCCAGCAGTTTAGCCGGTTATAGCAATCAGCCCCAGCATTTT. The encoded protein is CASSLAGYSNQPQHF.